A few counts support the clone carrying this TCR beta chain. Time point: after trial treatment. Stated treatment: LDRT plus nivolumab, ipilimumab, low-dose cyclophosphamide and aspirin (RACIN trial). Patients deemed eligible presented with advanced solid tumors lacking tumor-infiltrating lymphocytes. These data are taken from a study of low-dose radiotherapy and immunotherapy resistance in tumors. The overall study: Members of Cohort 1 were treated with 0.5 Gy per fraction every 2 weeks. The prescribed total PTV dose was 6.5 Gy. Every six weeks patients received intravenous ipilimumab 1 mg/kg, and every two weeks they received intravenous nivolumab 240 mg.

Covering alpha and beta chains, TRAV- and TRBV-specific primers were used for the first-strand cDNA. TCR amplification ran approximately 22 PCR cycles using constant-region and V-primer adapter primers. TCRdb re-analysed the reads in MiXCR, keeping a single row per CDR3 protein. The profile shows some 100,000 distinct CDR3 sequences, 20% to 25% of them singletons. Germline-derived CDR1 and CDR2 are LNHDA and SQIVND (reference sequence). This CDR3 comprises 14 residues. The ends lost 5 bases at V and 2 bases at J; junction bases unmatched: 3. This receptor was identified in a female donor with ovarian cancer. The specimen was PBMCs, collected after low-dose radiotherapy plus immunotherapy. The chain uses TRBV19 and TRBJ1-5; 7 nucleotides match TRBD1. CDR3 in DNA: TGTGCCAGTAGTGTTGGACAGGGCAATCAGCCCCAGCATTTT. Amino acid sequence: CASSVGQGNQPQHF.